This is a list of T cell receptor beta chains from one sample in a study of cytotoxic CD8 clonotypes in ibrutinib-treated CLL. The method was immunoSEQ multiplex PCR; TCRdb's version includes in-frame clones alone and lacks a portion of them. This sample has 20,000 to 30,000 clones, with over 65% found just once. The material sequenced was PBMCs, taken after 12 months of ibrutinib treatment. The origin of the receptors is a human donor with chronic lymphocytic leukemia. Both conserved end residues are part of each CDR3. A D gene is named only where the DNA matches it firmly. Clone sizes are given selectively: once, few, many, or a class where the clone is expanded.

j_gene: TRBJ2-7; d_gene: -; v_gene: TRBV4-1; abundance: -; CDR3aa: CASSQEKGLPSGYEQYF; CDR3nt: TGCGCCAGCAGCCAAGAGAAGGGACTCCCTTCGGGCTACGAGCAGTACTTC
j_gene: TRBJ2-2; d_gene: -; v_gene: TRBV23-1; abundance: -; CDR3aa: CASTGQGITGELFF; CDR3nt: TGCGCCAGCACGGGGCAGGGAATTACCGGGGAGCTGTTTTTT
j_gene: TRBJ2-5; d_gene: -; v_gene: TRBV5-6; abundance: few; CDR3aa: CASSLVGLKETQYF; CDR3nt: TGTGCCAGCAGCTTGGTGGGGTTAAAAGAGACCCAGTACTTC
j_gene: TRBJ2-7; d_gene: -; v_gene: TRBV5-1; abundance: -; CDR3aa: CASSDPGLLGGEQYF; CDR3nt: TGCGCCAGCAGCGATCCGGGCCTTCTCGGTGGAGAGCAGTACTTC
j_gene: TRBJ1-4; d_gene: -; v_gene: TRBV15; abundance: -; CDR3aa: CATSRGTTNEKLFF; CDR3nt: TGTGCCACCAGCAGAGGGACAACTAATGAAAAACTGTTTTTT
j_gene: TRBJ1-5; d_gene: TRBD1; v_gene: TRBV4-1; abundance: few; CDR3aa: CASSQEEGAGQPQHF; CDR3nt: TGCGCCAGCAGCCAAGAAGAGGGGGCCGGGCAGCCCCAGCATTTT
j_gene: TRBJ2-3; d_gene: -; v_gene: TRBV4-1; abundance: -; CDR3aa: CASSQKVSDQRTDTQYF; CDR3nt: TGCGCCAGCAGCCAAAAAGTGAGCGACCAACGCACAGATACGCAGTATTTT
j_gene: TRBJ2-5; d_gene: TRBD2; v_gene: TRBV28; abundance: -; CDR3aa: CASRLRTSGGASQTQYF; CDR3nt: TGTGCCAGCAGACTTCGGACTAGCGGGGGGGCCAGCCAGACCCAGTACTTC
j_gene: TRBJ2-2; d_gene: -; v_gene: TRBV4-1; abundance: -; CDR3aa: CASSQATQGSNTGELFF; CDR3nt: TGCGCCAGCAGCCAAGCGACACAGGGTTCGAACACCGGGGAGCTGTTTTTT
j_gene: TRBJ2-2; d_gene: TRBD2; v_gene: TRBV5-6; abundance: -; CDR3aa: CASSRGLAGATGELFF; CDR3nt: TGTGCCAGCAGCAGGGGACTAGCGGGGGCCACCGGGGAGCTGTTTTTT
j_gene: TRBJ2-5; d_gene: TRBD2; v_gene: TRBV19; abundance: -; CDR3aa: CASTPGGGHQETQYF; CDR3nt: TGTGCCAGTACCCCGGGGGGGGGACACCAAGAGACCCAGTACTTC
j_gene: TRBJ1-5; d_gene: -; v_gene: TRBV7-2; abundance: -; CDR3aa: CASSLEGPGESNQPQHF; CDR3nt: TGTGCCAGCAGCTTAGAAGGCCCCGGGGAGAGCAATCAGCCCCAGCATTTT
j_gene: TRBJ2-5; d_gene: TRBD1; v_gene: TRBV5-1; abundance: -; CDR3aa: CASSPRTGQETQYF; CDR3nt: TGCGCCAGCAGCCCCAGGACAGGGCAAGAGACCCAGTACTTC
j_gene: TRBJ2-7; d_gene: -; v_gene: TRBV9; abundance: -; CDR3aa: CASSVDLGYEQYF; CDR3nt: TGTGCCAGCAGCGTAGATCTCGGTTACGAGCAGTACTTC
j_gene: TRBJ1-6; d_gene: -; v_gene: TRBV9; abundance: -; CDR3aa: CASSASPGGNSPLHF; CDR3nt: TGTGCCAGCAGCGCCTCACCGGGGGGGAATTCACCCCTCCACTTT
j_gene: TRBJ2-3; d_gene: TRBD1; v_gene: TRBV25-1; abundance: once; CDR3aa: CASSDFLWDSITDTQYF; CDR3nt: TGTGCCAGCAGTGACTTTTTATGGGACAGTATCACAGATACGCAGTATTTT
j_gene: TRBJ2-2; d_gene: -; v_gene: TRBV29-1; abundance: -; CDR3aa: CSGGNGELFF; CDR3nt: TGCAGCGGGGGGAACGGGGAGCTGTTTTTT
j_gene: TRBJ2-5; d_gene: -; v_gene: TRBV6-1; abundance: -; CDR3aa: CASRPLGGTQETQYF; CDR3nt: TGTGCCAGCAGGCCTCTAGGGGGAACCCAAGAGACCCAGTACTTC
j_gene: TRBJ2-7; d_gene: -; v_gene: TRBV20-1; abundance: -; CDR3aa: CSAVLVEQYF; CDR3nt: TGCAGTGCTGTTTTAGTTGAGCAGTACTTC
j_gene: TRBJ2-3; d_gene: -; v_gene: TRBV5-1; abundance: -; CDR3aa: CASKSAGAGSTDTQYF; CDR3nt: TGCGCCAGCAAAAGCGCTGGGGCAGGCAGCACAGATACGCAGTATTTT
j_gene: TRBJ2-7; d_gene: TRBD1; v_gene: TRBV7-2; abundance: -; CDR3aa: CASSLEGGHEQYF; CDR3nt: TGTGCCAGCAGCTTAGAAGGGGGCCACGAGCAGTACTTC
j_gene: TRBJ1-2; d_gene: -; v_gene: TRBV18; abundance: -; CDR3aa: CASSPPGAGGYTF; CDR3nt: TGTGCCAGCTCACCACCGGGGGCCGGCGGCTACACCTTC
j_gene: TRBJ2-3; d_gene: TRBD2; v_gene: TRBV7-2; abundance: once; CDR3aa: CASSLVAGEDTQYF; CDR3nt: TGTGCCAGCAGCTTAGTGGCGGGGGAAGATACGCAGTATTTT
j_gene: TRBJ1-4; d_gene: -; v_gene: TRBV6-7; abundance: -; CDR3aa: CASSYTRQAGNEKLFF; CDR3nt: TGTGCCAGCAGTTACACAAGACAGGCGGGTAATGAAAAACTGTTTTTT
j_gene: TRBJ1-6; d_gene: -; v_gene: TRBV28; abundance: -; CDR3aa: CASSSGSGSPLHF; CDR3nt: TGTGCCAGCAGTTCAGGGAGTGGTTCACCCCTCCACTTT
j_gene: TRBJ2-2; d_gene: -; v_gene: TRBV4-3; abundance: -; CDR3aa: CASSQEGDIYTGELFF; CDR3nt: TGCGCCAGCAGCCAAGAAGGGGACATATACACCGGGGAGCTGTTTTTT
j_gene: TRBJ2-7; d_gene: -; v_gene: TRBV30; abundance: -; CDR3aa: CAWSAGPVTYEQYF; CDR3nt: TGTGCCTGGAGTGCCGGACCCGTTACTTACGAGCAGTACTTC
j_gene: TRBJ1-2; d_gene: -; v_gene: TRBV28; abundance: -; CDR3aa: CASERPPAGYTF; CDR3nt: TGTGCCAGCGAAAGGCCACCGGCCGGCTACACCTTC
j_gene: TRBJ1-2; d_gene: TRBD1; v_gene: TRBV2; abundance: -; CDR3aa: CASRKGTGGGQRSGYTF; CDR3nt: TGTGCCAGCAGGAAAGGGACAGGGGGTGGCCAAAGGAGCGGCTACACCTTC
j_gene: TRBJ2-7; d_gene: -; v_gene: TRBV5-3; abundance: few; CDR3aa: CARSSDRNAYEQYF; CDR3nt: TGTGCCAGAAGCTCCGACAGGAACGCCTACGAGCAGTACTTC
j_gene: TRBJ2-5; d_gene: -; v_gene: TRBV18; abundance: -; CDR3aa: CASSPLGGQETQYF; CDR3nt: TGTGCCAGCTCACCACTGGGGGGTCAAGAGACCCAGTACTTC
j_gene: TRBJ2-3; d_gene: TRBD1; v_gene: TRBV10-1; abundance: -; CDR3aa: CASVIGQATDTQYF; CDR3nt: TGCGCCAGCGTCATCGGACAGGCTACAGATACGCAGTATTTT
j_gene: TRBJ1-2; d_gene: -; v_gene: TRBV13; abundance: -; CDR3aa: CASSLWHTNYGYGYTF; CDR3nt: TGTGCCAGCAGCTTATGGCACACTAACTATGGTTATGGCTACACCTTC
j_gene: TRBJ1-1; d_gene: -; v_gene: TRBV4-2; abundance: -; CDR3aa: CASSPEKGRKTEAFF; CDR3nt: TGTGCCAGCAGCCCCGAGAAGGGGAGGAAGACTGAAGCTTTCTTT
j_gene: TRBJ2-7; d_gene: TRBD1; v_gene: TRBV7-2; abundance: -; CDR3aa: CASSLSAAGGGEQYF; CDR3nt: TGTGCCAGCAGCTTATCAGCCGCAGGGGGCGGCGAGCAGTACTTC
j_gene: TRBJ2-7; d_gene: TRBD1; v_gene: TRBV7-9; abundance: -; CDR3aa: CASSPGQYTYEQYF; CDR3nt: TGTGCCAGCAGCCCGGGACAGTACACCTACGAGCAGTACTTC
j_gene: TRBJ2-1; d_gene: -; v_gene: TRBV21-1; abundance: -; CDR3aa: CASSKAPWTSGGADQFF; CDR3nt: TGTGCCAGCAGCAAAGCCCCGTGGACTAGCGGGGGGGCCGACCAGTTCTTC
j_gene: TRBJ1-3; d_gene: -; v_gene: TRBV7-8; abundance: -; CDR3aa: CASRPTGNAGNTIYF; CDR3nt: TGTGCCAGCAGACCTACAGGGAATGCAGGAAACACCATATATTTT
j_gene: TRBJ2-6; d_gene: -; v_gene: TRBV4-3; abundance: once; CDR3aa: CASSQKPPGATILGSGANVLTF; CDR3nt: TGCGCCAGCAGCCAAAAACCCCCAGGGGCTACCATCCTGGGCTCTGGGGCCAACGTCCTGACTTTC
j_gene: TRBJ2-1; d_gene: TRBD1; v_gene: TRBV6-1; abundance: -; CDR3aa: CASSRDRDGVEQFF; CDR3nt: TGTGCCAGCAGTCGAGACAGGGATGGGGTTGAGCAGTTCTTC
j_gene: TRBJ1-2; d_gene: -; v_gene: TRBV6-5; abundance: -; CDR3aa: CASSYEGRGYTF; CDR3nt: TGTGCCAGCAGTTACGAGGGTAGGGGCTACACCTTC
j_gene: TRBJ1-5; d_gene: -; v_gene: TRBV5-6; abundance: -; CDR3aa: CASPHRGVLQPQHF; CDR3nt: TGTGCCAGCCCGCATCGAGGGGTGCTTCAGCCCCAGCATTTT
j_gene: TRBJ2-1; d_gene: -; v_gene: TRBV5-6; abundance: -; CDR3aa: CASSPMAFGEQFF; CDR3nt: TGTGCCAGCAGCCCGATGGCCTTTGGTGAGCAGTTCTTC
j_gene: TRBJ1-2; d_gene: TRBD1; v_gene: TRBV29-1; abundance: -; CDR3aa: CSVSPGTGPNGYTF; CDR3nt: TGCAGCGTTTCCCCCGGGACAGGGCCCAATGGCTACACCTTC
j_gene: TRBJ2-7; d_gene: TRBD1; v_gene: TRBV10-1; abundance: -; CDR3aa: CASSESWDRGDEQYF; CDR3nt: TGCGCCAGCAGTGAGTCTTGGGACAGGGGGGACGAGCAGTACTTC
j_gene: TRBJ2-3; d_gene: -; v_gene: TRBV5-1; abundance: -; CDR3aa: CASSLGPGNTDTQYF; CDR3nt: TGCGCCAGCAGCTTGGGGCCGGGGAACACAGATACGCAGTATTTT
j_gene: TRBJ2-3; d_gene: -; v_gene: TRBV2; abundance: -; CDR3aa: CASSDNGHSTDTQYF; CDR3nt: TGTGCCAGCAGTGACAACGGGCATAGCACAGATACGCAGTATTTT
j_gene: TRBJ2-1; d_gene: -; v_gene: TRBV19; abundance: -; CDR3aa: CATRRDKAREQFF; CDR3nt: TGTGCCACTAGAAGAGATAAGGCTCGGGAGCAGTTCTTC
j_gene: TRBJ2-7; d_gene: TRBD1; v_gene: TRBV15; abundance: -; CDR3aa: CATSSLSTDRVGDEQYF; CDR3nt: TGTGCCACCAGCAGCCTCTCAACAGACAGGGTTGGCGACGAGCAGTACTTC
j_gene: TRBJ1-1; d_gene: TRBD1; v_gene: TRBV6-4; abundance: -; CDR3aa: CASSSGTGRAFF; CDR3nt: TGTGCCAGCAGTAGCGGGACAGGGAGGGCTTTCTTT
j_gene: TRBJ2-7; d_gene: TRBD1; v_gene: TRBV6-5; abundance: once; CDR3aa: CASSRDRGLYYEQYF; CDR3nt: TGTGCCAGCAGCCGGGACAGGGGGCTTTACTACGAGCAGTACTTC
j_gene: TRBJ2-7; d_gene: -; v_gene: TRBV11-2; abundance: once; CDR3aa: CASSLNLYEQYF; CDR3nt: TGTGCCAGCAGCTTAAATCTATACGAGCAGTACTTC
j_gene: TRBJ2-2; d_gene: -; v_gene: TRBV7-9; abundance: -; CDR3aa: CASSSSSANTGELFF; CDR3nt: TGTGCCAGCAGCTCCTCTTCGGCCAACACCGGGGAGCTGTTTTTT
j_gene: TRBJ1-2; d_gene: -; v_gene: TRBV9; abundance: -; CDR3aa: CASSLRSGQDNGYTF; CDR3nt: TGTGCCAGCAGCCTACGATCGGGGCAAGATAATGGCTACACCTTC